This T cell receptor beta chain was obtained from a study of blood T cell repertoires in COVID-19. Whole-study context: Both acute and convalescent COVID-19 samples were obtained from the United States, Italy and Spain. T cells, B-cell-depleted T cells, or PBMCs supplied cDNA or gDNA.

In the original analysis: From reference gene primer amplification, estimates of nucleated cell counts were derived. Clones were sequenced by immunoSEQ multiplex PCR, and TCRdb holds only the in-frame ones, with some missing. V, J and clone size reflect that table, while D and trimming were determined from the DNA. The table shows 85,000 to 130,000 clones, with 75% to 95% occurring only once. The CDR3 is made up of 17 amino acids. Unmatched junction bases numbered 12, after V lost 1 base and J lost 8 bases. Looked up from germline, CDR1 is SGHVS and CDR2 is FQNEAQ. This sequence was found in a human donor in a cohort sampled during active COVID-19. The chain uses TRBV7-8 and TRBJ2-1, with 9 nucleotides matching TRBD1. Sequences were obtained from peripheral blood. The CDR3 DNA follows: TGTGCCAGCAGCTTAGTCCTGAACAGGGGGCGCGGGTATGAGCAGTTCTTC. Translated: CASSLVLNRGRGYEQFF.